These 11 T cell receptor beta chains share one sample of origin, sequenced in a study of cytomegalovirus exposure and HLA in healthy donors. Use of 60 Vbeta and 13 Jbeta primers characterized the PCR. Assay used: immunoSEQ multiplex PCR; TCRdb lists only in-frame clones, some missing. The sample shows fewer than 250,000 clones, more than 65% of them seen only once. Material for sequencing was PBMCs. The receptors were gathered from a young woman in good health and CMV-seropositive.

V is TRBV4-1 and J is TRBJ1-2; 8 bases fit TRBD1. This CDR3 region has 18 residues. The germline gives CDR1 MGHRA, CDR2 YSYEKL. The V gene end was trimmed by 0 bases and the J gene end by 2 bases; junction bases not matched to a gene: 11. The CDR3 DNA follows: TGCGCCAGCAGCCAAGAAGGAGGGTGGACAGGGTCAAACTATGGCTACACCTTC. Encoded protein: CASSQEGGWTGSNYGYTF.

This clone was seen a handful of times. The V call is TRBV6-4, the J call TRBJ2-3; TRBD2 matches 8 bases. The germline CDR1 and CDR2 sequences are MRHNA and SNTAGT. This CDR3 spans 14 amino acids. After removal of 3 bases from V and 4 bases from J, the junction contained 3 bases not matched to a gene. CDR3 loop: CASSEAGEADTQYF. CDR3 DNA sequence: TGTGCCAGCAGTGAAGCGGGAGAGGCAGATACGCAGTATTTT.

CDR3 sequence: CASSLSGLATEYNEQFF. Written as DNA, the CDR3 is TGTGCCAGTAGCCTGTCCGGACTAGCGACCGAATACAATGAGCAGTTCTTC. V and J are TRBV19 and TRBJ2-1, with 9 bases lining up with TRBD2. J was trimmed by 4 bases and V by 6 bases; bases with no gene match: 13. Germline lookup yields CDR1 LNHDA and CDR2 SQIVND (reference sequence). The CDR3 consists of 17 residues.

CDR3 DNA sequence: TGCGCCAGCAGCCAAGCAGGGCGCTACGAGCAGTACTTC. Translation: CASSQAGRYEQYF. J is TRBJ2-7 and V is TRBV4-1; possible D gene TRBD1, 5 bases. The CDR3 spans 13 residues. The V end was cut by 1 base, the J end by 3 bases, with 7 bases between. The germline V gene has CDR1 MGHRA and CDR2 YSYEKL.

V and J are TRBV7-9 and TRBJ2-5, with a weak D call TRBD1 (6 bases). CDR3 length: 15 residues. Trimming took off 3 bases at V and 5 bases at J, with 16 bases between the two ends. Germline V CDR1 and CDR2: SEHNR, FQNEAQ (reference sequence). The CDR3 reads CASSFLLGAEETQYF. The CDR3 bases are TGTGCCAGCAGCTTCTTATTGGGGGCGGAGGAGACCCAGTACTTC.

This chain connects TRBV2 to TRBJ1-4, with D possibly TRBD1 on 5 matching bases. V lost 3 bases and J lost 6, with 14 bases in between. The germline V gene has CDR1 SNHLY and CDR2 FYNNEI. This CDR3 has 15 residues. In nucleotides, the CDR3 is TGTGCCAGCAGTGATTGGCGGGGCGAGGATGAAAAACTGTTTTTT. Translating it yields CASSDWRGEDEKLFF. Full variable domain (outside the CDR3, taken from reference TRBV2 and TRBJ1-4): EPEVTQTPSHQVTQMGQEVILRCVPISNHLYFYWYRQILGQKVEFLVSFYNNEISEKSEIFDDQFSVERPDGSNFTLKIRSTKLEDSAMYFCASSDWRGEDEKLFFGSGTQLSVL.

This clone was found a few times. V is TRBV9 and J is TRBJ2-5, with TRBD2 matching over 9 bases. J was trimmed by 5 bases and V by 0 bases; bases with no gene match: 11. Germline CDR1 and CDR2: SGDLS and YYNGEE. This CDR3 is 17 amino acids long. CDR3 amino acids: CASSVGASGAVGETQYF. For the CDR3, the DNA is TGTGCCAGCAGCGTAGGGGCTAGCGGGGCCGTTGGGGAGACCCAGTACTTC.

The chain links TRBV7-2 to TRBJ1-1; 7 bases fit TRBD1. V gave up 0 bases and J gave up 3 bases; unmatched junction bases: 1. The CDR3 has 14 amino acids. Germline V lookup: CDR1 SGHTA, CDR2 FQGNSA. The CDR3, as DNA: TGTGCCAGCAGCTTAGCGACAGGGCACACTGAAGCTTTCTTT. Translating it yields CASSLATGHTEAFF.

The chain carries TRBV15 and TRBJ2-5; 12 nucleotides align to TRBD2. TRBJ2-7 matches the DNA end more closely, so the J call is doubtful. The CDR3 covers 15 residues. Germline loops: CDR1 LNHNV, CDR2 YYDKDF (reference sequence). CDR3 sequence (DNA): TGTGCCACCAGCACGACTAGCGGGAGTGGAGACGAGCAGTACTTC. It is translated as CATSTTSGSGDEQYF.

J is TRBJ1-1 and V is TRBV7-9; D is uncertain. The CDR3 totals 12 residues. The germline V gene encodes CDR1 SEHNR and CDR2 FQNEAQ (reference sequence). Deletions cut 4 bases from V and 3 bases from J, with 6 bases between. The chain's CDR3 is CASSSLDTEAFF. The CDR3 DNA sequence: TGTGCCAGCAGCTCCTTAGACACTGAAGCTTTCTTT.

J is TRBJ1-1 and V is TRBV19; 8 positions agree with TRBD1. Germline-derived CDR1 and CDR2 are LNHDA and SQIVND (reference sequence). V lost 4 bases to trimming and J lost 0 bases; unmatched junction nucleotides: 10. The CDR3 spans 17 residues. The CDR3 DNA sequence: TGTGCCAGTAGTACCCTGGCCGGGACAGGTGTGAACACTGAAGCTTTCTTT. Its protein is CASSTLAGTGVNTEAFF.